This entry is about one T cell receptor beta chain. Its specificity is unknown. The data stem from a study of a mutant IDH1 vaccine in newly diagnosed glioma. Turning to the study itself: Patients received vaccination from 4-6 weeks after radiotherapy alone, or with temozolomide cycles. Before enrollment, the patients had been treated with radiotherapy alone, temozolomide alone, or both together. Most of them had received both. Sex distribution of treated patients was around 62% male and approximately 38% female; mean age was 40.4 years.

The CDR3 contains 15 residues. V was shortened by 0 bases and J by 4 bases, with 14 bases between the two germline ends. Germline V gene lookup returns CDR1 SGHRS and CDR2 YFSETQ. Stated time point: week 5, during vaccination. Alongside topical imiquimod, each dose of vaccine comprised 300 ug of mutant IDH1 20-mer peptide. Produced via immunoSEQ multiplex PCR; TCRdb's table is partial and in-frame only. The table lists 40,000 to 50,000 clones, roughly 88% of them singletons. The receptor's source is a man in his forties with glioma. V usage is TRBV5-1 and J usage is TRBJ2-7, with D uncertain. The source was PBMCs, collected from a glioma patient whose treatment included an IDH1 peptide vaccine. CDR3 loop: CASSLAYPGLYEQYF. The CDR3 DNA reads TGCGCCAGCAGCTTGGCTTATCCGGGCCTATACGAGCAGTACTTC.